This T cell receptor beta chain was captured in a study of cytomegalovirus exposure and HLA in healthy donors. The CDR3 is made up of 14 amino acids. Trimming at V came to 6 bases and at J to 7 bases, leaving 9 bases not matched to a gene. Germline lookup yields CDR1 MNHNS and CDR2 SASEGT. The PCR used 60 Vbeta and 13 Jbeta primers. Here immunoSEQ multiplex PCR was the method, and the copy in TCRdb shows in-frame clones only, minus some. This table holds 95,000 to 110,000 clones, about 85% found once. V gene TRBV6-1 combines with J gene TRBJ2-7; 10 nucleotides line up with TRBD1. Specimen: PBMCs. This receptor was identified in a young man in good health and CMV-seronegative. The CDR3 region has the DNA TGTGCCAGCAGGGGCGGGACAGGGGAGTGGGAGCAGTACTTC. This gives the protein CASRGGTGEWEQYF.